This paragraph reports one TCR beta chain. Germline V gene data show CDR1 as GTSNPN and CDR2 as SVGIG (reference sequence). V gave up 1 base and J gave up 10 bases, with 14 bases separating them. The length of the CDR3 is 13 residues. Blood libraries mostly used around 510 ng genomic DNA, six replicates each. Here immunoSEQ multiplex PCR was the method, and the copy in TCRdb shows in-frame clones only, minus some. The sample includes some 12,000 clones, over 70% of them seen just once. Time point defined: after neoadjuvant nivolumab, at surgical resection. The data were taken from a study of neoadjuvant anti-PD-1 for oral cavity cancer. Study summary: Patients without progression got a fourth dose around day 43.

The V call is TRBV30, the J call TRBJ2-1, with D possibly TRBD2 on 6 matching bases. The TCR was taken from a person between 40 and 85 years old with oral cavity squamous cell carcinoma. This specimen consisted of PBMCs, obtained after nivolumab (anti-PD-1) treatment. The CDR3 bases are TGTGCCTGGAGTGGGGTGGGCGGGGTCGAGCAGTTCTTC. Translating it yields CAWSGVGGVEQFF.